This is a list of T cell receptor beta chains from one sample in a study of T cell responses to AZD1222 COVID-19 vaccine. Repertoires were generated with immunoSEQ multiplex PCR, while TCRdb's copy carries only in-frame clones and drops some. The data show fewer than 45,000 clones, nearly 85% seen once. Source: peripheral blood, taken on day 0 of AZD1222 vaccination. The source of these receptors is an adult in good health. The CDR3 runs from the conserved cysteine through the conserved F or W. The order of the fields is J gene, V gene, D gene, clone size, CDR3 protein, CDR3 DNA. D genes are given only for firm matches. Size is omitted from some rows. Given values are once, few, many or a class for expanded clones.

>TRBJ2-5|TRBV4-2|-|-
CASSQGGGGIQETQYF
TGTGCCAGCAGCCAAGGTGGAGGAGGGATCCAAGAGACCCAGTACTTC
>TRBJ2-7|TRBV6-5|TRBD1|-
CASRDRHYEQYF
TGTGCCAGCAGGGACAGGCACTACGAGCAGTACTTC
>TRBJ1-5|TRBV5-6|-|-
CASSLYDGLVGNQPQHF
TGTGCCAGCAGCTTGTATGACGGCCTCGTAGGCAATCAGCCCCAGCATTTT
>TRBJ2-7|TRBV19|-|-
CASSSNNPTDSYEQYF
TGTGCCAGTAGTAGCAACAACCCGACTGACTCCTACGAGCAGTACTTC
>TRBJ2-7|TRBV11-2|-|once
CASSLVGSRSYEQYF
TGTGCCAGCAGCTTAGTGGGTAGTAGGTCCTACGAGCAGTACTTC
>TRBJ1-1|TRBV18|-|-
CASSPATEAFF
TGTGCCAGCTCACCAGCCACTGAAGCTTTCTTT
>TRBJ1-5|TRBV6-2/TRBV6-3|TRBD1|once
CASSWDRGRRGNQPQHF
TGTGCCAGCAGTTGGGACAGGGGGCGCCGGGGCAATCAGCCCCAGCATTTT
>TRBJ2-3|TRBV9|-|medium-sized
CASSVGEGGRTDTQYF
TGTGCCAGCAGCGTAGGGGAAGGGGGACGCACAGATACGCAGTATTTT
>TRBJ2-7|TRBV7-9|TRBD1|-
CASSQTGGDEQYF
TGTGCCAGCAGCCAAACAGGGGGCGACGAGCAGTACTTC
>TRBJ2-3|TRBV11-2|-|-
CASSLERARAPRTDTQYF
TGTGCCAGCAGCTTAGAACGGGCGCGTGCGCCCCGCACAGATACGCAGTATTTT
>TRBJ2-3|TRBV7-9|-|-
CASSLEGPSTDTQYF
TGTGCCAGCAGCTTAGAGGGACCTAGCACAGATACGCAGTATTTT
>TRBJ1-2|TRBV7-9|TRBD1|once
CASSSFQGAHGWEIGYTF
TGTGCCAGCAGTTCCTTCCAGGGGGCGCACGGATGGGAGATTGGCTACACCTTC
>TRBJ2-3|TRBV10-3|-|-
CATGEAEITDTQYF
TGTGCCACCGGGGAGGCGGAAATCACAGATACGCAGTATTTT
>TRBJ1-4|TRBV4-1|-|-
CASSPRALNEKLFF
TGCGCCAGCAGCCCCCGGGCCCTAAATGAAAAACTGTTTTTT
>TRBJ2-1|TRBV5-1|TRBD2|-
CASWAGGAPYNEQFF
TGCGCCAGCTGGGCGGGGGGGGCCCCTTACAATGAGCAGTTCTTC
>TRBJ1-5|TRBV4-1|-|-
CASSQYYRADSNQPQHF
TGCGCCAGCAGCCAATACTACCGCGCCGATAGCAATCAGCCCCAGCATTTT
>TRBJ1-4|TRBV2|-|-
CASSGGFEKLFF
TGTGCCAGCAGTGGGGGGTTTGAAAAACTGTTTTTT
>TRBJ1-3|TRBV27|-|-
CASSRWTSTGRPGNTIYF
TGTGCCAGCAGCCGTTGGACCTCGACAGGCCGACCGGGAAACACCATATATTTT
>TRBJ2-5|TRBV19|TRBD1|-
CASSPRQGSETQYF
TGTGCCAGTAGCCCCAGACAGGGGTCCGAGACCCAGTACTTC
>TRBJ2-7|TRBV6-5|-|-
CASSITEEAYEQYF
TGTGCCAGCAGTATCACGGAGGAGGCCTACGAGCAGTACTTC
>TRBJ1-5|TRBV19|-|-
CASIGRQGNQPQHF
TGTGCCAGTATCGGCCGTCAGGGGAATCAGCCCCAGCATTTT
>TRBJ2-5|TRBV27|-|-
CASSLSWRGETQYF
TGTGCCAGCAGTTTATCCTGGCGGGGAGAGACCCAGTACTTC
>TRBJ1-5|TRBV2|-|-
CASSVDRVSNQPQHF
TGTGCCAGCAGCGTGGACAGAGTTAGCAATCAGCCCCAGCATTTT
>TRBJ1-4|TRBV9|-|-
CASSPRQSNEKLFF
TGTGCCAGCAGCCCTCGACAGTCTAATGAAAAACTGTTTTTT
>TRBJ2-1|TRBV23-1|-|few
CASSQYPRVDYNEQFF
TGCGCCAGCAGTCAATATCCCAGGGTCGACTACAATGAGCAGTTCTTC
>TRBJ1-4|TRBV5-1|-|-
CASSEAIGEKLFF
TGCGCCAGCAGCGAGGCGATTGGCGAAAAACTGTTTTTT
>TRBJ2-4|TRBV19|TRBD1|-
CASSMGQGGNIQYF
TGTGCCAGTAGTATGGGACAGGGAGGAAACATTCAGTACTTC
>TRBJ2-5|TRBV9|TRBD2|-
CASSVAAGESETQYF
TGTGCCAGCAGCGTAGCGGCGGGGGAGAGCGAGACCCAGTACTTC
>TRBJ2-7|TRBV6-6|-|-
CASSSTKAPREQYF
TGTGCCAGCAGTTCTACGAAGGCGCCTCGCGAGCAGTACTTC
>TRBJ2-1|TRBV9|-|-
CASSEGRSSYNEQFF
TGTGCCAGCAGCGAGGGGAGGTCCTCCTACAATGAGCAGTTCTTC
>TRBJ1-5|TRBV24-1|-|-
CATSEADSQPQHF
TGTGCCACCAGTGAGGCGGATAGTCAGCCCCAGCATTTT
>TRBJ2-6|TRBV4-1|-|-
CASSQPRSGANVLTF
TGCGCCAGCAGCCAACCCCGCTCTGGGGCCAACGTCCTGACTTTC
>TRBJ2-7|TRBV11-3|TRBD1|-
CASSLGAGGAYEQYF
TGTGCCAGCAGCTTAGGAGCAGGGGGAGCCTACGAGCAGTACTTC
>TRBJ2-1|TRBV4-3|-|-
CASSQDGRTYNEQFF
TGCGCCAGCAGCCAAGACGGAAGAACCTACAATGAGCAGTTCTTC
>TRBJ2-7|TRBV14|TRBD1|-
CASSPLTGGIGEQYF
TGTGCCAGCAGCCCCTTGACAGGGGGCATTGGCGAGCAGTACTTC
>TRBJ1-5|TRBV5-1|TRBD1|-
CASSPWTGGNQPQHF
TGCGCCAGCAGCCCGTGGACAGGGGGCAATCAGCCCCAGCATTTT
>TRBJ2-1|TRBV5-1|TRBD1|-
CASSSQPPGQGVNEQFF
TGCGCCAGCAGCTCGCAACCTCCGGGACAGGGCGTCAATGAGCAGTTCTTC
>TRBJ2-7|TRBV6-6|-|-
CASTPQGYRGEQYF
TGTGCCAGCACCCCACAGGGATATCGTGGAGAGCAGTACTTC
>TRBJ1-1|TRBV6-4|TRBD1|-
CASSDSWTGAAFF
TGTGCCAGCAGTGACTCTTGGACAGGGGCGGCTTTCTTT
>TRBJ2-7|TRBV28|-|-
CASSPGQRVYEQYF
TGTGCCAGCAGTCCCGGGCAGCGCGTTTACGAGCAGTACTTC
>TRBJ2-3|TRBV7-2|TRBD1|-
CASSRDRRSGQYF
TGTGCCAGCAGCCGGGACAGGAGGTCCGGGCAGTATTTT
>TRBJ1-4|TRBV2|TRBD1|-
CASNEDRGNEKLFF
TGTGCCAGCAACGAGGACAGGGGGAATGAAAAACTGTTTTTT
>TRBJ2-7|TRBV11-2|-|-
CASSLDPTYEQYF
TGTGCCAGCAGCTTAGATCCCACCTACGAGCAGTACTTC
>TRBJ1-1|TRBV2|-|-
CASRAPGQGTEAFF
TGTGCCAGCAGGGCCCCGGGTCAGGGCACTGAAGCTTTCTTT
>TRBJ1-4|TRBV7-9|-|-
CASSWRTGEEKLFF
TGTGCCAGCAGCTGGAGGACTGGGGAGGAAAAACTGTTTTTT
>TRBJ2-2|TRBV5-1|-|-
CASSEIPRTGELFF
TGCGCCAGCAGCGAAATACCTAGAACCGGGGAGCTGTTTTTT
>TRBJ2-1|TRBV18|-|-
CASSADRDYNEQFF
TGTGCCAGCTCGGCAGACAGAGACTACAATGAGCAGTTCTTC
>TRBJ2-2|TRBV7-6|-|-
CASRESGRTGELFF
TGTGCCAGCAGAGAATCAGGGCGCACCGGGGAGCTGTTTTTT
>TRBJ1-3|TRBV2|-|once
CASSSPGTLGLGNTIYF
TGTGCCAGCAGTTCCCCCGGGACACTGGGCCTCGGAAACACCATATATTTT
>TRBJ2-5|TRBV18|-|-
CASSPCGPETQYF
TGTGCCAGCTCACCATGCGGTCCAGAGACCCAGTACTTC
>TRBJ2-7|TRBV28|-|-
CASSSGALYEQYF
TGTGCCAGCAGTTCCGGGGCCCTCTACGAGCAGTACTTC
>TRBJ1-2|TRBV28|TRBD1|few
CASGAGGRYGYTF
TGTGCCAGCGGAGCAGGGGGCCGGTATGGCTACACCTTC
>TRBJ1-2|TRBV11-3|-|-
CASSLDGNGYTF
TGTGCCAGCAGCTTAGACGGAAATGGCTACACCTTC
>TRBJ1-2|TRBV29-1|-|-
CSVGGATSLGYTF
TGCAGCGTTGGGGGGGCAACTTCCCTTGGCTACACCTTC
>TRBJ2-2|TRBV7-2|-|-
CASSPARAGTGELFF
TGTGCCAGCAGCCCCGCCCGGGCTGGGACCGGGGAGCTGTTTTTT
>TRBJ2-5|TRBV2|TRBD2|-
CASSVGSGGSETQYF
TGTGCCAGCAGTGTGGGGAGCGGGGGGTCGGAGACCCAGTACTTC
>TRBJ2-2|TRBV7-9|-|-
CASSLGSEGTGELFF
TGTGCCAGCAGCTTAGGGTCGGAAGGGACCGGGGAGCTGTTTTTT
>TRBJ2-2|TRBV28|-|few
CASSFRVGELFF
TGTGCCAGCAGTTTCCGGGTCGGGGAGCTGTTTTTT
>TRBJ2-3|TRBV19|-|once
CASSILPRPTDTQYF
TGTGCCAGTAGTATCCTACCTCGACCCACAGATACGCAGTATTTT